The following is a T cell receptor (beta chain) sequence with its context. The record originates from a study of shared clonotypes between healthy human individuals. The table came from immunoSEQ multiplex PCR; TCRdb's copy has only in-frame clones and leaves some out. This table holds around 500,000 clones, more than 75% found once. Caucasian adults living in Nashville, Tennessee, provided all samples. The source of this sequence is a woman aged 40 to 49 in good health. Some clones in this sample may be carry-over from other donors' samples. What was sequenced was PBMCs.

CDR3 amino acids: CASSLLNNEQFF. The CDR3 bases are TGTGCCAGCAGCTTACTCAACAATGAGCAGTTCTTC. V usage is TRBV7-6 and J usage is TRBJ2-1; D gene uncertain. The CDR3 spans 12 residues. Germline CDR1 reads SGHVS; CDR2 reads FNYEAQ. V gave up 2 bases and J gave up 5 bases, with 4 bases separating them.